Each of the 18 T cell receptor beta chains below was sequenced from the same sample in a study of regulatory T cells in long-lasting Graves disease. With iRepertoire HTBI primers and Arm-PCR of CDR3 regions, TCR beta libraries were built. TCRdb ran MiXCR on the multiplex PCR reads and lists one entry per CDR3 protein. The sample shows over 350,000 distinct CDR3 sequences, less than 25% of them seen only once. Indicated time point: persistent/refractory GD, antithyroid drugs over 5 years with positive TRAb. TCR sequences were obtained from RNA taken from PBMCs. Here the sequenced sample was peripheral blood mononuclear cells (PBMCs), taken when the disease was refractory, from a patient treated with antithyroid drugs. The origin of the receptors is a female donor with Graves disease.

This clonotype was counted ten times or more. The chain links TRBV20-1 to TRBJ1-5, with D possibly being TRBD1 (6 bases). There are 13 residues in the CDR3. Trimming took off 4 bases at V and 1 base at J, with 8 bases between the two ends. Per the germline V gene, CDR1 is DFQATT and CDR2 is SNEGSKA (reference sequence). DNA of the CDR3: TGCAGTGCTAAAGGACAGAGCAATCAGCCCCAGCATTTT. This translates into CSAKGQSNQPQHF.

This chain connects TRBV28 to TRBJ2-7; D uncertain. The germline gives CDR1 MDHEN, CDR2 SYDVKM. The V end was cut by 3 bases, the J end by 3 bases, with 9 bases between. This CDR3 is 13 amino acids long. CDR3 in DNA: TGTGCCAGCAGTTTGAGGATTTACTACGAGCAGTACTTC. This codes for CASSLRIYYEQYF.

This clonotype was picked up a small number of times. In nucleotides, the CDR3 is TGCGCCAGCAGCTGGACAGGCACGAACACCGGGGAGCTGTTTTTT. Its protein product is CASSWTGTNTGELFF. This sequence joins TRBV5-1 and TRBJ2-2; 7 positions agree with TRBD1. Per the germline V gene, CDR1 is SGHRS and CDR2 is YFSETQ. The CDR3 consists of 15 residues. The junction had 2 bases not matched to a gene; V was cut back by 3 bases and J by 0 bases.

There are a few counts of this clonotype. Since a much larger clone is just one base distant, this may be a read error. The chain carries TRBV6-2 or TRBV6-3 and TRBJ1-2; 8 bases agree with TRBD1. The CDR3 covers 14 residues. Germline CDR1 and CDR2: MNHEY and SVGEGT. V dropped 5 bases and J dropped 7; count of bases not matched to a gene: 9. CDR3 region: CASSEEAGGPGYTF. The CDR3 DNA sequence: TGTGCCAGCAGTGAAGAAGCAGGGGGCCCTGGCTACACCTTC.

This clonotype was counted between two and nine times. The chain is built from TRBV10-3 and TRBJ1-1; no firm D call. V was pared by 8 bases and J by 4 bases, with 14 bases between. This CDR3 is 13 amino acids long. CDR1 is ENHRY, CDR2 SYGVKD, per germline. CDR3 in DNA: TGTGCCATCGAGTTGAAGGGTGGCACTGAAGCTTTCTTT. This codes for CAIELKGGTEAFF.

The V gene is TRBV20-1, the J gene TRBJ2-7, with 9 bases lining up with TRBD1. Germline CDR1 DFQATT, CDR2 SNEGSKA (reference sequence). V dropped 4 bases and J dropped 4; count of bases not matched to a gene: 8. The CDR3 totals 14 residues. DNA for the CDR3: TGCAGTGCTACGGGACAGGGTATAAGATACGAGCAGTACTTC. Translation: CSATGQGIRYEQYF.

This chain uses TRBV11-2 with TRBJ2-2; D possibly uses TRBD1 or TRBD2 (5 bases each). This CDR3 is 17 amino acids long. Looked up from germline, CDR1 is SGHAT and CDR2 is FQNNGV. The germline V and J ends were trimmed by 7 bases and 4 bases, with 22 bases remaining between them. CDR3 sequence: CASTPGQVLSATGELFF. DNA of the CDR3: TGTGCCAGCACCCCGGGGCAAGTCCTGTCCGCCACCGGGGAGCTGTTTTTT. Together with reference TRBV11-2 and TRBJ2-2, the CDR3 gives the full variable domain: EAGVAQSPRYKIIEKRQSVAFWCNPISGHATLYWYQQILGQGPKLLIQFQNNGVVDDSQLPKDRFSAERLKGVDSTLKIQPAKLEDSAVYLCASTPGQVLSATGELFFGEGSRLTVL.

This clonotype was seen a handful of times. The chain joins TRBV7-9 to TRBJ2-7, with 7 bases matching TRBD2. The CDR3 is made up of 15 amino acids. Germline CDR1 reads SEHNR; CDR2 reads FQNEAQ (reference sequence). Trimming took 5 bases from V and 0 from J; bases not matched to a gene: 7. This CDR3 reads CASSTPGLTSYEQYF. CDR3 in DNA: TGTGCCAGCAGCACACCGGGACTAACCTCCTACGAGCAGTACTTC.

This clonotype was picked up many times. The chain joins TRBV6-2 or TRBV6-3 to TRBJ1-1; the match to TRBD1 covers 9 bases. The CDR3 runs 16 residues. V was pared by 2 bases and J by 0 bases, with 4 bases of the junction left unmatched. Germline V gene data show CDR1 as MNHEY and CDR2 as SVGEGT. The CDR3 bases are TGTGCCAGCAGTTACCGGACAGGGGCTATGAACACTGAAGCTTTCTTT. This codes for CASSYRTGAMNTEAFF.

The J gene is TRBJ2-2, the V gene TRBV12-3 or TRBV12-4, with 8 bases aligning to TRBD1. V trimming: 6 bases; J trimming: 6 bases; junction bases outside the gene matches: 9. The CDR3 runs to 15 residues. The DNA for the CDR3 is TGTGCCAGCAGAACCGGACAGGGACTGGCCGGGGAGCTGTTTTTT. Translating gives CASRTGQGLAGELFF.

The V and J genes are TRBV7-9 and TRBJ1-5; 7 bases align to TRBD1. Germline lookup yields CDR1 SEHNR and CDR2 FQNEAQ (reference sequence). J was trimmed by 5 bases and V by 5 bases; bases with no gene match: 9. The CDR3 is 15 residues long. The CDR3 is CASSPAGGFDQPQHF. The CDR3 nucleotides are TGTGCCAGCAGCCCCGCAGGGGGTTTTGATCAGCCCCAGCATTTT. Looking up the rest from reference TRBV7-9 and TRBJ1-5 gives the full variable domain: DTGVSQNPRHKITKRGQNVTFRCDPISEHNRLYWYRQTLGQGPEFLTYFQNEAQLEKSRLLSDRFSAERPKGSFSTLEIQRTEQGDSAMYLCASSPAGGFDQPQHFGDGTRLSIL.

The chain joins TRBV7-8 to TRBJ2-2; 10 bases line up with TRBD1. There are 16 residues in the CDR3. CDR1 and CDR2 from the germline V gene are SGHVS and FQNEAQ. With V trimmed by 5 bases and J by 1 base, 4 bases remained unmatched. Here the CDR3 DNA reads TGTGCCAGCAGCGCCTGGGACAGGGGGAACACCGGGGAGCTGTTTTTT. This sequence encodes CASSAWDRGNTGELFF.

This clonotype showed up many times. This rearrangement joins TRBV2 to TRBJ1-6; 10 nucleotides line up with TRBD1. V was clipped by 3 bases and J by 0 bases; unmatched bases: 5. The germline CDR1 and CDR2 sequences are SNHLY and FYNNEI. The CDR3 sequence is 18 residues long. CDR3 DNA: TGTGCCAGCAGTGATCCGGGACAGGGGATCTCCTATAATTCACCCCTCCACTTT. The encoded protein is CASSDPGQGISYNSPLHF. The variable domain in full, completed from reference TRBV2 and TRBJ1-6, reads EPEVTQTPSHQVTQMGQEVILRCVPISNHLYFYWYRQILGQKVEFLVSFYNNEISEKSEIFDDQFSVERPDGSNFTLKIRSTKLEDSAMYFCASSDPGQGISYNSPLHFGNGTRLTVT.

The chain uses TRBV10-3 and TRBJ1-1, with a weak D call TRBD1 (6 bases). CDR3 length: 14 residues. Per the germline V gene, CDR1 is ENHRY and CDR2 is SYGVKD. V lost 1 base to trimming and J lost 10 bases, with 16 bases between them. The DNA for the CDR3 is TGTGCCATCAGTGAGTTGGTCAGGGGAGGTGGAGCTTTCTTT. It is translated as CAISELVRGGGAFF.

This clonotype was observed at least ten times. V and J are TRBV2 and TRBJ2-7, with a tentative D call TRBD2 (5 bases). This CDR3 is built from 12 residues. Trimming pared 9 bases from V and 4 bases from J, leaving 13 bases between. In germline, CDR1 is SNHLY, CDR2 FYNNEI. Here the CDR3 DNA reads TGTGCCAGTTACGGGGATCTATACGAGCAGTACTTC. Encoded protein: CASYGDLYEQYF.

This clonotype was counted a few times. The chain joins TRBV7-8 to TRBJ1-2, with 9 positions matching TRBD1. Germline V gene sequence: CDR1 SGHVS, CDR2 FQNEAQ. V was clipped by 0 bases and J by 4 bases; unmatched bases: 0. This CDR3 spans 14 amino acids. The CDR3 coding sequence is TGTGCCAGCAGCTTAGCGACAGGGGGCTATGGCTACACCTTC. Its translation is CASSLATGGYGYTF.

This clonotype turned up a few times. A much larger clone sits a single nucleotide away, making a read error possible. V is TRBV2 and J is TRBJ2-7, with D possibly matching TRBD2 (6 bases). Germline lookup yields CDR1 SNHLY and CDR2 FYNNEI. The V end was cut by 0 bases, the J end by 12 bases, with 12 bases between. The CDR3 is 12 residues long. The chain's CDR3 is CASSEAGGRPYF. Here the CDR3 DNA reads TGTGCCAGCAGTGAAGCGGGGGGACGCCCGTACTTC.

This clonotype was seen at least ten times. The CDR3, as DNA: TGTGCCTGGAGTCAGGCAGCGGGAGGAGGCGAGCAGTACTTC. Translated: CAWSQAAGGGEQYF. This rearrangement joins TRBV30 to TRBJ2-7, with TRBD2 matching 9 bases. With V trimmed by 2 bases and J by 6 bases, 8 bases remained unmatched. There are 14 residues in the CDR3. The germline CDR1 and CDR2 sequences are GTSNPN and SVGIG (reference sequence).